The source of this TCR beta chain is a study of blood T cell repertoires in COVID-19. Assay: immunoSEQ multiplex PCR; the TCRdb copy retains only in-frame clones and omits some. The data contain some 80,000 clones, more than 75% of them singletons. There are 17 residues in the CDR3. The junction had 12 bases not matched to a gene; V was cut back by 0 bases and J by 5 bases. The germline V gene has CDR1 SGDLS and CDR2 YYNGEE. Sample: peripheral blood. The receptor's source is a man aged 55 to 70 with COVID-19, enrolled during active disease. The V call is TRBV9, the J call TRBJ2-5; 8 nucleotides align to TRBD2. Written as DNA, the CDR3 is TGTGCCAGCAGCGTAGAGGGGCCCAGCGGGAGTCGGGAGACCCAGTACTTC. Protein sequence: CASSVEGPSGSRETQYF.